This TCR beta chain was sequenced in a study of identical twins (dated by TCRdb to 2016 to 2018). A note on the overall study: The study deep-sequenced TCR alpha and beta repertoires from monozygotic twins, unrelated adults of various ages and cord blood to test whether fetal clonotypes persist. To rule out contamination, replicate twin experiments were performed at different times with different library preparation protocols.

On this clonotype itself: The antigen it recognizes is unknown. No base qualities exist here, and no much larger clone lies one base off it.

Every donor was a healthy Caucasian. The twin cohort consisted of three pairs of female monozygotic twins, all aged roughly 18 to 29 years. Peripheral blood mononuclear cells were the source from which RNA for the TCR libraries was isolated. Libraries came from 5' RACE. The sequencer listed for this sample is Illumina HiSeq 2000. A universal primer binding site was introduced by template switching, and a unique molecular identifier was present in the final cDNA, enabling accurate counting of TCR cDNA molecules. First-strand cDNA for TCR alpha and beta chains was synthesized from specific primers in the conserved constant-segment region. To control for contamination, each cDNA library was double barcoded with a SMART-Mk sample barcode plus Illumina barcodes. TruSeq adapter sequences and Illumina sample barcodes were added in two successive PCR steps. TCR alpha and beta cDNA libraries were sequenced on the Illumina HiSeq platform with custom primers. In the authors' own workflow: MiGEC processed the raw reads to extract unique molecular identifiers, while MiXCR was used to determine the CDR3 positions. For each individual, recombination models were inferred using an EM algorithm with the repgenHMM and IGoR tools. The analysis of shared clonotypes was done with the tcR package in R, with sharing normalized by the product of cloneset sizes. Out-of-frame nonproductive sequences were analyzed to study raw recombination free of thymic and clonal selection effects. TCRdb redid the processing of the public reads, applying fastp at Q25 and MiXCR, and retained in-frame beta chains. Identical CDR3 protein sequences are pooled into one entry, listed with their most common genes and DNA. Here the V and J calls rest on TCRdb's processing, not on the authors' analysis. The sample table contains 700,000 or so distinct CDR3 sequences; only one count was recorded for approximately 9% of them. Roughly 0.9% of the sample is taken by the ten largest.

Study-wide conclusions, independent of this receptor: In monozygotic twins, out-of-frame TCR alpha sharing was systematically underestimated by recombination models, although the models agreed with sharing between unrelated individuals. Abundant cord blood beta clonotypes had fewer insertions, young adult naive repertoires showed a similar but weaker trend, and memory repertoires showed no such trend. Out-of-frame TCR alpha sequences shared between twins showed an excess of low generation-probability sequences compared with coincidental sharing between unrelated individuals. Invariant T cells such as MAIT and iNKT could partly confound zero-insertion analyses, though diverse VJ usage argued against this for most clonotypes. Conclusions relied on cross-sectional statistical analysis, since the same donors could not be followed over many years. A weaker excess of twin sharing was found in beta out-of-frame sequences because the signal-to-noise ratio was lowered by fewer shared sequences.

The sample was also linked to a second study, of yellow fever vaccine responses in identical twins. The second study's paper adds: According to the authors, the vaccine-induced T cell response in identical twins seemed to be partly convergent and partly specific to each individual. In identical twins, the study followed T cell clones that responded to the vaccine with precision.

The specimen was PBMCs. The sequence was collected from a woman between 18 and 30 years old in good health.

The nucleotides are TGCGCCAGCAGCCCGTCCGGGAAGGGGAATGAAAAACTGTTTTTT. This yields the protein CASSPSGKGNEKLFF. The V gene is TRBV5-1 and the J gene is TRBJ1-4, and perhaps TRBD1 as D gene, on 5 matching bases. The CDR3 spans 15 residues, from the cysteine through the phenylalanine. Only CDR3 DNA remains: 45 bases, in frame from the first base. As encoded in the germline V gene, CDR1 is SGHRS while CDR2 is YFSETQ. Relative to germline, V is 4 bases shorter and J is 5 bases shorter, with 15 bases between their ends.